The 27 T cell receptor beta chains below come from one sample, sequenced in a study of cytomegalovirus exposure and HLA in healthy donors. The PCR made use of 60 Vbeta and 13 Jbeta primers. TCRdb's table, derived via immunoSEQ multiplex PCR, lists solely in-frame clones and lacks some. The sample holds about 220,000 clones, around 79% seen once. Sequencing was carried out using PBMCs. The receptor source for this set is a male donor in good health and CMV-seronegative.

The V and J genes are TRBV4-1 and TRBJ1-1; perhaps TRBD1 as D (5 bases). Germline values: CDR1 MGHRA, CDR2 YSYEKL. V was cut by 4 bases and J by 1 base, with 13 bases left in between. CDR3 length: 15 amino acids. The CDR3 region is CASSPLPGSNTEAFF. The CDR3 coding sequence is TGCGCCAGCAGCCCCCTTCCAGGGTCGAACACTGAAGCTTTCTTT.

This chain connects TRBV7-9 to TRBJ2-3; D perhaps matches TRBD2 (6 bases). The CDR3 contains 16 residues. The V and J ends lost 3 bases and 0 bases respectively, with 13 bases between them. Germline V CDR1 and CDR2: SEHNR, FQNEAQ (reference sequence). The CDR3 DNA follows: TGTGCCAGCAGCTTTGGGTCCGGGACTAGCACAGATACGCAGTATTTT. Translating it yields CASSFGSGTSTDTQYF.

This rearrangement joins TRBV19 to TRBJ2-1; a possible D gene is TRBD2 (5 bases). There are 14 residues in the CDR3. The germline V gene encodes CDR1 LNHDA and CDR2 SQIVND (reference sequence). The V end was cut by 2 bases, the J end by 4 bases, with 9 bases between. This CDR3 is CASSIHSGYNEQFF. As DNA, the CDR3 is TGTGCCAGTAGTATACATTCGGGGTACAATGAGCAGTTCTTC.

This chain links TRBV28 with TRBJ1-4; TRBD1 agrees at 8 bases. The CDR3 runs 15 residues. Germline V gene lookup returns CDR1 MDHEN and CDR2 SYDVKM. Germline trimming cut 4 bases from V and 0 bases from J; bases unmatched to any gene: 1. CDR3 region: CASSWGQATNEKLFF. DNA of the CDR3: TGTGCCAGCAGTTGGGGACAGGCAACTAATGAAAAACTGTTTTTT.

The count of this clone is one. This chain connects TRBV6-5 to TRBJ1-4; 7 nucleotides match TRBD1. The ends lost 4 bases at V and 10 bases at J; junction bases unmatched: 9. The CDR3 length is 14 residues. Germline V gene sequence: CDR1 MNHEY, CDR2 SVGAGI. This CDR3 is CASSSATGVGKLFF. The CDR3 DNA follows: TGTGCCAGCAGTTCCGCTACAGGGGTTGGAAAACTGTTTTTT.

This chain uses TRBV7-9 with TRBJ1-1; tentatively, D is TRBD1 (6 bases). This CDR3 region has 19 residues. The V and J ends lost 4 bases and 0 bases respectively, with 24 bases between them. Looked up from germline, CDR1 is SEHNR and CDR2 is FQNEAQ (reference sequence). The CDR3 DNA sequence: TGTGCCAGCAGCTCAAGGGTCGAGGGACACAACCGCGTGAACACTGAAGCTTTCTTT. It yields the protein CASSSRVEGHNRVNTEAFF.

This chain joins TRBV9 and TRBJ2-1, with 8 bases matching TRBD2. Germline values: CDR1 SGDLS, CDR2 YYNGEE. V lost 1 base and J lost 4; bases outside the gene matches: 4. The CDR3 spans 15 residues. The CDR3 is CASSVMAGGYNEQFF. DNA for the CDR3: TGTGCCAGCAGCGTAATGGCGGGAGGTTACAATGAGCAGTTCTTC.

In this sample, this clone turned up once. The chain carries TRBV28 and TRBJ1-2, with D tentatively TRBD1 (6 bases). CDR1 MDHEN and CDR2 SYDVKM come from the germline V gene. Trimming removed 5 bases from V and 9 bases from J, with 13 bases in between. The length of the CDR3 is 12 residues. The CDR3 DNA reads TGTGCCAGCAGTAACAACAGGGATCGCTACACCTTC. Its protein product is CASSNNRDRYTF.

The rearrangement links TRBV29-1 to TRBJ2-3; tentatively, D is TRBD2 (7 bases). CDR3 length: 13 residues. Germline-derived CDR1 and CDR2 are SQVTM and ANQGSEA. Deletions cut 3 bases from V and 5 bases from J, with 12 bases between. The CDR3 sequence: CSVDRGGRDTQYF. The CDR3 nucleotides read TGCAGCGTTGATAGGGGGGGCAGAGATACGCAGTATTTT.

The chain recombines TRBV5-1 with TRBJ1-1; possibly TRBD1 for D (5 bases). Trimming shortened V by 2 bases and J by 0 bases, and 17 bases separated the two germline ends. The CDR3 extends over 17 amino acids. The germline CDR1 and CDR2 sequences are SGHRS and YFSETQ. The CDR3 coding sequence is TGCGCCAGCAGCTTCCGTTTGGGGCTAAAACTGAACACTGAAGCTTTCTTT. It encodes CASSFRLGLKLNTEAFF.

This clone has a single count. The genes are TRBV6-1 and TRBJ1-1; D is undetermined. V shed 11 bases and J shed 1 base, with 14 bases lying between them. The CDR3 totals 13 residues. Looked up from germline, CDR1 is MNHNS and CDR2 is SASEGT. The CDR3, as DNA: TGTGCCTCTTCGACCCGGGGGAACACTGAAGCTTTCTTT. It codes for CASSTRGNTEAFF.

The gene calls are TRBV6-5 and TRBJ1-2, with D unclear. Germline CDR1 reads MNHEY; CDR2 reads SVGAGI. V lost 2 bases and J lost 5, with 3 bases in between. The CDR3 spans 11 residues. CDR3 protein: CASSYLYGYTF. CDR3 DNA: TGTGCCAGCAGTTACCTTTATGGCTACACCTTC.

The chain joins TRBV19 to TRBJ2-7, with D possibly being TRBD1 (6 bases). Germline assignment: CDR1 LNHDA and CDR2 SQIVND (reference sequence). The CDR3 has 16 amino acids. The V end was cut by 6 bases, the J end by 7 bases, with 25 bases between. CDR3 DNA: TGTGCCAGTAGAGGGTATCAGGGACAAGGCGGCGGGGAGCAGTACTTC. This encodes CASRGYQGQGGGEQYF. The complete variable domain, with remaining parts taken from reference TRBV19 and TRBJ2-7, reads DGGITQSPKYLFRKEGQNVTLSCEQNLNHDAMYWYRQDPGQGLRLIYYSQIVNDFQKGDIAEGYSVSREKKESFPLTVTSAQKNPTAFYLCASRGYQGQGGGEQYFGPGTRLTVT.

This CDR3 reads CASSTPTGSTGELFF. CDR3 DNA sequence: TGTGCCAGCAGCACACCTACAGGGTCCACCGGGGAGCTGTTTTTT. The rearrangement joins TRBV5-4 to TRBJ2-2, with D tentatively TRBD1 (6 bases). From germline, CDR1 is SGHNT and CDR2 YYREEE (reference sequence). V shed 4 bases and J shed 4 bases, with 14 bases lying between them. The CDR3 loop spans 15 amino acids. Full variable domain (outside the CDR3, taken from reference TRBV5-4 and TRBJ2-2): ETGVTQSPTHLIKTRGQQVTLRCSSQSGHNTVSWYQQALGQGPQFIFQYYREEENGRGNFPPRFSGLQFPNYSSELNVNALELDDSALYLCASSTPTGSTGELFFGEGSRLTVL.

The chain couples TRBV5-4 to TRBJ2-1; 10 bases line up with TRBD2. CDR3 length equals 16 residues. V trimming: 2 bases; J trimming: 7 bases; junction bases outside the gene matches: 9. The germline V gene encodes CDR1 SGHNT and CDR2 YYREEE (reference sequence). CDR3 sequence reads: CASSLSGGAGLNEQFF. DNA of the CDR3: TGTGCCAGCAGCTTAAGCGGGGGGGCCGGGTTGAATGAGCAGTTCTTC.

The chain uses TRBV27 and TRBJ1-2; TRBD1 matches at 7 bases. Looked up from germline, CDR1 is MNHEY and CDR2 is SMNVEV (reference sequence). There are 18 residues in the CDR3. V shed 0 bases and J 0 bases; nucleotides not matched to a gene: 10. This chain's CDR3 is CASSLSRGQSLANYGYTF. The CDR3 nucleotides read TGTGCCAGCAGTTTATCGCGGGGACAGAGTTTAGCTAACTATGGCTACACCTTC.

The rearrangement uses TRBV5-1 and TRBJ1-5; no clear D. The germline gives CDR1 SGHRS, CDR2 YFSETQ. This CDR3 region has 15 residues. Between the trimmed V and J ends, which lost 5 bases and 5 bases, there was a span of 17 bases. CDR3 amino acids: CASSPEGGWDQPQHF. CDR3 DNA sequence: TGCGCCAGCAGTCCCGAGGGCGGATGGGATCAGCCCCAGCATTTT.

CDR3 sequence reads: CASSLDGTDEKLFF. The CDR3 nucleotides read TGCGCCAGCAGCTTGGACGGGACAGACGAAAAACTGTTTTTT. The chain couples TRBV5-1 to TRBJ1-4; 7 positions match TRBD1. The trim removed 0 bases at V and 8 bases at J, leaving 4 bases unmatched. The CDR3 covers 14 residues. Germline V gives CDR1 SGHRS, CDR2 YFSETQ. The variable domain in full, completed from reference TRBV5-1 and TRBJ1-4, reads KAGVTQTPRYLIKTRGQQVTLSCSPISGHRSVSWYQQTPGQGLQFLFEYFSETQRNKGNFPGRFSGRQFSNSRSEMNVSTLELGDSALYLCASSLDGTDEKLFFGSGTQLSVL.

The chain combines TRBV19 with TRBJ1-1, with D maybe TRBD1 (6 bases). The CDR3 is 14 residues long. CDR1 and CDR2 (germline): LNHDA, SQIVND (reference sequence). With 5 bases removed from V and 4 bases from J, the gap between germline ends came to 14 bases. CDR3: CASSPDRAATEAFF. CDR3 nucleotides: TGTGCCAGTAGTCCGGACAGAGCTGCCACTGAAGCTTTCTTT.

The chain is built from TRBV5-8 and TRBJ1-1; 8 nucleotides align to TRBD1. CDR1 and CDR2 (germline): SGHTS, YDEGEE. The CDR3 is made up of 17 amino acids. Unmatched junction bases numbered 19, after V lost 4 bases and J lost 8 bases. The CDR3 sequence is CASSAGQGPRASSEAFF. The CDR3 DNA reads as TGTGCCAGCAGCGCCGGACAGGGCCCGCGCGCTTCTTCCGAAGCTTTCTTT.

The chain joins TRBV5-5 to TRBJ1-5; TRBD1 matches 7 bases. The CDR3 covers 15 residues. J lost 4 bases, V lost 0 bases, and 4 bases had no gene match. Germline values: CDR1 SGHKS, CDR2 YYEKEE (reference sequence). The CDR3 sequence is CASSLGRGANQPQHF. The CDR3 bases are TGTGCCAGCAGCTTGGGCAGGGGGGCGAATCAGCCCCAGCATTTT.

This clone has more than one count but fewer than ten. The chain couples TRBV15 to TRBJ1-2, with D perhaps TRBD1 (6 bases). Deletions cut 3 bases from V and 4 bases from J, with 12 bases between. The CDR3 sequence is 14 residues long. Looked up from germline, CDR1 is LNHNV and CDR2 is YYDKDF (reference sequence). This chain's CDR3 is CATSRGDNGYGYTF. Written as DNA, the CDR3 is TGTGCCACCAGCAGGGGGGACAACGGCTATGGCTACACCTTC.

J is TRBJ2-7 and V is TRBV19; 7 bases match TRBD2. The V gene's germline CDR1 is LNHDA and CDR2 SQIVND (reference sequence). This CDR3 has 13 residues. The V gene end was trimmed by 7 bases and the J gene end by 6 bases; junction bases not matched to a gene: 9. In DNA, the CDR3 is TGTGCCAGTAAAGGGACTAACTGGGGCGAGCAGTACTTC. Amino acids: CASKGTNWGEQYF.

The J gene is TRBJ1-2, the V gene TRBV2; D is unclear. There are 15 residues in the CDR3. Germline V CDR1 and CDR2: SNHLY, FYNNEI. Trimming removed 0 bases at V and 7 bases at J, with 15 bases between. The CDR3 DNA sequence: TGTGCCAGCAGTGAAGCTCGGAGTAGGCAGTCTGGCTACACCTTC. This translates into CASSEARSRQSGYTF. The full variable domain, in which reference TRBV2 and TRBJ1-2 provide the parts outside the CDR3, is EPEVTQTPSHQVTQMGQEVILRCVPISNHLYFYWYRQILGQKVEFLVSFYNNEISEKSEIFDDQFSVERPDGSNFTLKIRSTKLEDSAMYFCASSEARSRQSGYTFGSGTRLTVV.

The chain employs TRBV28 and TRBJ2-7, with D maybe TRBD1 (5 bases). Trimming took 4 bases from V and 4 from J, leaving 8 bases between them. From germline, CDR1 is MDHEN and CDR2 SYDVKM. This CDR3 has 12 amino acids. Here the CDR3 reads CASSSDSYEQYF. DNA for the CDR3: TGTGCCAGCAGTTCCGACAGTTACGAGCAGTACTTC.

This clone was picked up one time. V gene TRBV5-1 combines with J gene TRBJ1-1; 10 bases fit TRBD1. The CDR3 covers 15 residues. Per germline, CDR1 SGHRS and CDR2 YFSETQ. Losses at the gene ends were 4 bases for V and 5 bases for J; bases not matched to a gene: 8. The chain's CDR3 is CASSQGQGMRTEAFF. The DNA for the CDR3 is TGCGCCAGCAGCCAGGGACAGGGGATGAGGACTGAAGCTTTCTTT.

The V gene is TRBV30, the J gene TRBJ1-3; a possible D gene is TRBD1 (6 bases). Germline V gives CDR1 GTSNPN, CDR2 SVGIG (reference sequence). The germline V and J ends were trimmed by 5 bases and 2 bases, with 10 bases remaining between them. The CDR3 consists of 13 residues. The CDR3 region has the DNA TGTGCCTGGCAGGGGAAAGCTGGAAACACCATATATTTT. This codes for CAWQGKAGNTIYF.